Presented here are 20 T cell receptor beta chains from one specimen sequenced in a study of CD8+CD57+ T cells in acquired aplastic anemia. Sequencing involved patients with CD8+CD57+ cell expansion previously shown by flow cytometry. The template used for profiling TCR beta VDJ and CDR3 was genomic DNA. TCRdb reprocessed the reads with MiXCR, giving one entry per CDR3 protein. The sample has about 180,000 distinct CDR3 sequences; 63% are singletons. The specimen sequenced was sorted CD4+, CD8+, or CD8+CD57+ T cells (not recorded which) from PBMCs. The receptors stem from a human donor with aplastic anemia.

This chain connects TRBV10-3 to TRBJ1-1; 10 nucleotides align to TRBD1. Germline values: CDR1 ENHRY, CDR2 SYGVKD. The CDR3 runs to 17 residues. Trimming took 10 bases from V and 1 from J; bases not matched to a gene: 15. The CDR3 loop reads CASTAGLGTGANTEAFF. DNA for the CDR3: TGTGCCAGCACCGCAGGTCTGGGGACAGGGGCGAACACTGAAGCTTTCTTT.

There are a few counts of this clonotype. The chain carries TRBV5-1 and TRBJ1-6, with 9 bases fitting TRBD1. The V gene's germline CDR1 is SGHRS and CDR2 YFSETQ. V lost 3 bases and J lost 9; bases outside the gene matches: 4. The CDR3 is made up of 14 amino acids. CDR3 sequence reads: CASSSGQGSSPLHF. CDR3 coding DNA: TGCGCCAGCAGCTCGGGACAGGGCTCTTCACCCCTCCACTTT.

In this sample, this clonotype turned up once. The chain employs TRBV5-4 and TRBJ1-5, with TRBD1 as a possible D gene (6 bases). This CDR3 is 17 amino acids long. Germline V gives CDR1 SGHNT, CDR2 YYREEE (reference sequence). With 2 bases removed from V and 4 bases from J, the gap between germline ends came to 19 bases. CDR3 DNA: TGTGCCAGCAGCTTAGTGGCTGTGGGGACACTGAATCAGCCCCAGCATTTT. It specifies CASSLVAVGTLNQPQHF. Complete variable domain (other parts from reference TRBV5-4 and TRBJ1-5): ETGVTQSPTHLIKTRGQQVTLRCSSQSGHNTVSWYQQALGQGPQFIFQYYREEENGRGNFPPRFSGLQFPNYSSELNVNALELDDSALYLCASSLVAVGTLNQPQHFGDGTRLSIL.

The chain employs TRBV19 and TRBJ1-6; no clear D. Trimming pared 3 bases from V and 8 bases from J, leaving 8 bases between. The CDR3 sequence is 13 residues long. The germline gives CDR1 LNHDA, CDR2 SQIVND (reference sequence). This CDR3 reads CASSIYSHSPLHF. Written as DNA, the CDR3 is TGTGCCAGTAGTATCTACTCCCATTCACCCCTCCACTTT.

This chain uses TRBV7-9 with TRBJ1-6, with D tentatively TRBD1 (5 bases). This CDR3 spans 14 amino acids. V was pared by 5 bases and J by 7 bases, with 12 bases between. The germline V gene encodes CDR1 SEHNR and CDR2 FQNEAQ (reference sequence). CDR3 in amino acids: CASSPGTPNSPLHF. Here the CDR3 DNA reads TGTGCCAGCAGCCCCGGGACCCCGAATTCACCCCTCCACTTT.

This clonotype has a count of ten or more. The CDR3 loop reads CASRGTGDDTEAFF. CDR3 bases: TGTGCCAGCCGGGGGACGGGGGACGACACTGAAGCTTTCTTT. The V gene is TRBV6-2 or TRBV6-3, the J gene TRBJ1-1; D perhaps matches TRBD1 (5 bases). Trimming cost V 8 bases and J 3 bases, with 16 bases left between them. This CDR3 region has 14 residues. Germline V CDR1 and CDR2: MNHEY, SVGEGT.

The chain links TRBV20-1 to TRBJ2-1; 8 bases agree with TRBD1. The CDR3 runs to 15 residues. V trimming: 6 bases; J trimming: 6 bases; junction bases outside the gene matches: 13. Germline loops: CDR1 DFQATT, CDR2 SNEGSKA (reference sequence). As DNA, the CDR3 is TGCAGTGCCCTACCCATTTTGGACAGGGCCAATGAGCAGTTCTTC. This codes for CSALPILDRANEQFF.

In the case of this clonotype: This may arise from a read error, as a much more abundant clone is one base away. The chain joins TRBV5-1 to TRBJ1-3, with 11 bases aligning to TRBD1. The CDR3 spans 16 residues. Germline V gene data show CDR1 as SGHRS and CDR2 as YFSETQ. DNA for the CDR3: TGCGCCAGCAGCTTCCAGGACAGGGGGCCAGGAAACACCACATATTTT. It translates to CASSFQDRGPGNTTYF.

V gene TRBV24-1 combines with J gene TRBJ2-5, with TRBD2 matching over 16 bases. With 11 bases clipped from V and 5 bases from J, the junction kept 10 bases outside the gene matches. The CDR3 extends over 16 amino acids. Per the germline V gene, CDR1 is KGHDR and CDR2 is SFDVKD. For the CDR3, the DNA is TGTGCCATTCCGGGACTAGCGGGAGGGCCGGGGGAGACCCAGTACTTC. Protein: CAIPGLAGGPGETQYF.

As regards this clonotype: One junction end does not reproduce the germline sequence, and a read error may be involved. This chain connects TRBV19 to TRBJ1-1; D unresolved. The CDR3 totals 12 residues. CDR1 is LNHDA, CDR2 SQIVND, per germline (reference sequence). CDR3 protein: CASSLEGREAFF. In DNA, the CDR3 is TGTGCCAGTAGTTTAGAAGGCAGGGAAGCTTTCTTT.

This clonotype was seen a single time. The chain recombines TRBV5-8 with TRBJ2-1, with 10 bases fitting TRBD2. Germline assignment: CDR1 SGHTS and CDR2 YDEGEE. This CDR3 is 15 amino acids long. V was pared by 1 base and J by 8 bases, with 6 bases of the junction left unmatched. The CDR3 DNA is TGTGCCAGCAGCTTGCCCAGCGGGGGGGCCGATGAGCAGTTCTTC. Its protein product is CASSLPSGGADEQFF. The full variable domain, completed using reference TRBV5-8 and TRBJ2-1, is EAGVTQSPTHLIKTRGQQATLRCSPISGHTSVYWYQQALGLGLQFLLWYDEGEERNRGNFPPRFSGRQFPNYSSELNVNALELEDSALYLCASSLPSGGADEQFFGPGTRLTVL.

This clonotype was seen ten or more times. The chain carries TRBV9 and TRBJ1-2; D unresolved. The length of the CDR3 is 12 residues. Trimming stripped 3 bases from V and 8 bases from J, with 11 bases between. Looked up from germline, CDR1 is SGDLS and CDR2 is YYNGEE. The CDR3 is CASSDLVWGYTF. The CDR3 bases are TGTGCCAGCAGCGACTTGGTATGGGGCTACACCTTC.

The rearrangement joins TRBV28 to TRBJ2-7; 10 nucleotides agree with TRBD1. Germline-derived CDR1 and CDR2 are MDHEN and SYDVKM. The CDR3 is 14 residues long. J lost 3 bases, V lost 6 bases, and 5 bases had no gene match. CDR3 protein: CASRGTGASYEQYF. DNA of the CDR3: TGTGCCAGCAGGGGGACAGGGGCAAGCTACGAGCAGTACTTC. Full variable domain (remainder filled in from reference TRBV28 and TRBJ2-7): DVKVTQSSRYLVKRTGEKVFLECVQDMDHENMFWYRQDPGLGLRLIYFSYDVKMKEKGDIPEGYSVSREKKERFSLILESASTNQTSMYLCASRGTGASYEQYFGPGTRLTVT.

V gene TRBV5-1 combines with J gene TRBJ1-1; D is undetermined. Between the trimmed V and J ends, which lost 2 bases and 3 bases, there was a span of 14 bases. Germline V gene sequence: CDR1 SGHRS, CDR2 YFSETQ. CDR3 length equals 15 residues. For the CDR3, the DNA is TGCGCCAGCAGCTTACTGACATCGACCTACACTGAAGCTTTCTTT. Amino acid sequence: CASSLLTSTYTEAFF.

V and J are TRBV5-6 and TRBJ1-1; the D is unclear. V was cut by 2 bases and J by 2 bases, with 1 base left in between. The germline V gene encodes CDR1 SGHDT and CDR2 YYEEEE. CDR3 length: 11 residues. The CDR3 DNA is TGTGCCAGCAGCTTCAACACTGAAGCTTTCTTT. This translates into CASSFNTEAFF. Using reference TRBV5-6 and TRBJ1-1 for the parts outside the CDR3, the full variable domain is DAGVTQSPTHLIKTRGQQVTLRCSPKSGHDTVSWYQQALGQGPQFIFQYYEEEERQRGNFPDRFSGHQFPNYSSELNVNALLLGDSALYLCASSFNTEAFFGQGTRLTVV.

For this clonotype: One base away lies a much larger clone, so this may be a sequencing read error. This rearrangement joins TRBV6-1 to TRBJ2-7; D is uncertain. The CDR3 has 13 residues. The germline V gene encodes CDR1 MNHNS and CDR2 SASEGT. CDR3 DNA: TGTGCCAGCTGCTTGGATCCCTCCTACGAGCTGTACTTC. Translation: CASCLDPSYELYF.

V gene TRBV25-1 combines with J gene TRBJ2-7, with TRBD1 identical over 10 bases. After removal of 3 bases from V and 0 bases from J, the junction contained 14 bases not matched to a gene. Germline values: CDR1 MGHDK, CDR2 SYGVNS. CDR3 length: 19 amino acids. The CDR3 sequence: CASSDRHRDRGLSSYEQYF. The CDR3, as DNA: TGTGCCAGCAGTGATCGTCACCGGGACAGGGGCCTGAGCTCCTACGAGCAGTACTTC.

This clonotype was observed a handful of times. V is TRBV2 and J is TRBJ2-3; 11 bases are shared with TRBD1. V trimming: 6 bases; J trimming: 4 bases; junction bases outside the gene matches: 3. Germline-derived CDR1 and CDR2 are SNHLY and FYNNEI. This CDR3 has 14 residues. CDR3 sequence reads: CASSKGQGADTQYF. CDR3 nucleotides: TGTGCCAGCAGCAAGGGACAGGGGGCAGATACGCAGTATTTT.

CDR3 in amino acids: CASSPWTGGESEQYF. The DNA for the CDR3 is TGTGCCAGCAGCCCCTGGACAGGGGGCGAGAGCGAGCAGTACTTC. The rearrangement joins TRBV7-9 to TRBJ2-7; 11 bases align to TRBD1. Germline V gene lookup returns CDR1 SEHNR and CDR2 FQNEAQ (reference sequence). This CDR3 has 15 residues. The V and J ends lost 5 bases and 6 bases, in that order; junction bases with no gene match: 9.

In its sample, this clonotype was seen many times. The CDR3 sequence: CASNPGQGTLHF. The CDR3 nucleotides read TGTGCCAGCAATCCGGGACAGGGGACCCTCCACTTT. The rearrangement joins TRBV19 to TRBJ1-6; 10 nucleotides match TRBD1. The CDR3 has 12 residues. Trimming removed 9 bases from V and 14 bases from J; junction bases left unmatched: 7. Germline V CDR1 and CDR2: LNHDA, SQIVND (reference sequence).